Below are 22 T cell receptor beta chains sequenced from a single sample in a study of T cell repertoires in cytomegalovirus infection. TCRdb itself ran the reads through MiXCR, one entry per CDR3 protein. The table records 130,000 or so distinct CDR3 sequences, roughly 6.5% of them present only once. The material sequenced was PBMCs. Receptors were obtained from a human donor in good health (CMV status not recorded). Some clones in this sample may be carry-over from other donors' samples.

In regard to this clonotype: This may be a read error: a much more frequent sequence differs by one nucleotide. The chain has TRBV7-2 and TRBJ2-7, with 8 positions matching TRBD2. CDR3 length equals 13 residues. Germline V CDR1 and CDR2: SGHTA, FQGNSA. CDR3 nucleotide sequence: TGTGCCCGCAGTTACCTGGGCGGGGGGGAGCAGTACTTC. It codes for CARSYLGGGEQYF.

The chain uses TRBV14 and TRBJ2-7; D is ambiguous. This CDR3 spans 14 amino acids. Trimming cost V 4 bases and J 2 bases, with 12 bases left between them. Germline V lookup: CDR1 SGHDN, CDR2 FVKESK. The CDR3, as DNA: TGTGCCAGCAGCCCCCTCGGACCGGCCTACGAGCAGTACTTC. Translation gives CASSPLGPAYEQYF.

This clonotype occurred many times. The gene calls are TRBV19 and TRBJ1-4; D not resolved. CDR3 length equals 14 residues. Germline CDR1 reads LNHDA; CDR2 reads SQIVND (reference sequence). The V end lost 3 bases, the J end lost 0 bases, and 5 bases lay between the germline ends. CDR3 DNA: TGTGCCAGTAGTATTGGAACAACTAATGAAAAACTGTTTTTT. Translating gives CASSIGTTNEKLFF.

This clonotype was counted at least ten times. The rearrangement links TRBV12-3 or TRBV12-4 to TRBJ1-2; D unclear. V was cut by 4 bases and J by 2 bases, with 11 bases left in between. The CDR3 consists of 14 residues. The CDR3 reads CASSYRVSNYGYTF. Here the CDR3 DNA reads TGTGCCAGCAGTTATCGGGTCTCAAACTATGGCTACACCTTC.

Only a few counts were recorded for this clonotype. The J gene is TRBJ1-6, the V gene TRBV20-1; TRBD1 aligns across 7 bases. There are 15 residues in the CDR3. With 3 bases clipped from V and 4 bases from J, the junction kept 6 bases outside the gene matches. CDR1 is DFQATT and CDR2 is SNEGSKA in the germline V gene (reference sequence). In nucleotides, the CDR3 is TGCAGTGCTAGTGCTCCAGGGGGTTATAATTCACCCCTCCACTTT. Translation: CSASAPGGYNSPLHF.

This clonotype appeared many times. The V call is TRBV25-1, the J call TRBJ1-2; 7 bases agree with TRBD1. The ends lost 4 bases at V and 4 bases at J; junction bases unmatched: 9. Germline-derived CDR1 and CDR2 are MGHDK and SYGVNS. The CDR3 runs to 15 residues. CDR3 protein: CASSGARGRSYGYTF. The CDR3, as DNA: TGTGCCAGCAGTGGGGCGAGGGGGCGCAGCTATGGCTACACCTTC.

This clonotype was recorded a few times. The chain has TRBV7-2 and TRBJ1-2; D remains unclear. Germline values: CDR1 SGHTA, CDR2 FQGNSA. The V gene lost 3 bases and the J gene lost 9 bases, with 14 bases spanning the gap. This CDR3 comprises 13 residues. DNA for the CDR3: TGTGCCAGCAGCTTCCCCCCAATAGAAAGCTACACCTTC. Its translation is CASSFPPIESYTF. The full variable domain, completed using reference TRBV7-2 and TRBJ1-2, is GAGVSQSPSNKVTEKGKDVELRCDPISGHTALYWYRQSLGQGLEFLIYFQGNSAPDKSGLPSDRFSAERTGGSVSTLTIQRTQQEDSAVYLCASSFPPIESYTFGSGTRLTVV.

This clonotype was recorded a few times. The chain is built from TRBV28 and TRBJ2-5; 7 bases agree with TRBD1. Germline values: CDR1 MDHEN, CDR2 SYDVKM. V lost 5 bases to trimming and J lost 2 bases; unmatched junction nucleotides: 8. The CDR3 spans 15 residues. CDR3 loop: CASSPDPDRQETQYF. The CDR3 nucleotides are TGTGCCAGCAGTCCCGACCCGGACAGGCAAGAGACCCAGTACTTC.

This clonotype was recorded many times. The CDR3 spells CATSWNPGNTIYF. The CDR3 nucleotides are TGTGCTACAAGCTGGAATCCTGGAAACACCATATATTTT. The J gene is TRBJ1-3, the V gene TRBV7-2; D remains ambiguous. This CDR3 is 13 amino acids long. Germline V gives CDR1 SGHTA, CDR2 FQGNSA.

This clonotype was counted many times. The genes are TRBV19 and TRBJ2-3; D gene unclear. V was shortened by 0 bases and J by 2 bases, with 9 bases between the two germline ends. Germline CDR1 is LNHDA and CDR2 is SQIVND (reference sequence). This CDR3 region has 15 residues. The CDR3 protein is CASSIDQRATDTQYF. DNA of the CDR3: TGTGCCAGTAGTATAGATCAAAGAGCCACAGATACGCAGTATTTT.

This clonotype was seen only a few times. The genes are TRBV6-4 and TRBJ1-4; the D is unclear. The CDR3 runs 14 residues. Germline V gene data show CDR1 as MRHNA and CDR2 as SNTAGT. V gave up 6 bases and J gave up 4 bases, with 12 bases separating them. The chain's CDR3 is CASREGHYNEKLFF. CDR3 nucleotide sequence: TGTGCCAGCAGGGAAGGGCATTATAATGAAAAACTGTTTTTT.

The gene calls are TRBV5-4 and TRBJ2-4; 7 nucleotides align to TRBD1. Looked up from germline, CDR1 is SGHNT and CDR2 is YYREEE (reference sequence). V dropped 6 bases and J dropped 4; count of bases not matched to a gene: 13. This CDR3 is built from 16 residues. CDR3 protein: CASTIWGQLRKNIQYF. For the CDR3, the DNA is TGTGCCAGCACCATATGGGGACAGTTGAGGAAAAACATTCAGTACTTC.

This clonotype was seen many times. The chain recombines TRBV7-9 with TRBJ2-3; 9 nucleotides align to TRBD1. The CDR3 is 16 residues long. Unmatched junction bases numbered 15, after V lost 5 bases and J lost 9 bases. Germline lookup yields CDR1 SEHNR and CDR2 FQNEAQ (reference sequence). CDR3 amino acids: CASSPGTGFPPGTQYF. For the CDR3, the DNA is TGTGCCAGCAGCCCTGGGACAGGGTTCCCCCCGGGCACGCAGTATTTT.

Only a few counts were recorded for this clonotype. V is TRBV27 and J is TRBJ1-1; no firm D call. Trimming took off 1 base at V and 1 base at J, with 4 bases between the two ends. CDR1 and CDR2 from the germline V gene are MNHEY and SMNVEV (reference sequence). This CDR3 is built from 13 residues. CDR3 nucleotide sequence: TGTGCCAGCAGTTTATGGGAGAACACTGAAGCTTTCTTT. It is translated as CASSLWENTEAFF.

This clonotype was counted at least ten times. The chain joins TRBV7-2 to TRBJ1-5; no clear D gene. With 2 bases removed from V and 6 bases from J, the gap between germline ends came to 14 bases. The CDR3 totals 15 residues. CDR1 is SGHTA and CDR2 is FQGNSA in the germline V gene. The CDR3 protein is CASSLSGKDLQPQHF. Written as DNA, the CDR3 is TGTGCCAGCAGCTTATCGGGAAAAGATCTTCAGCCCCAGCATTTT.

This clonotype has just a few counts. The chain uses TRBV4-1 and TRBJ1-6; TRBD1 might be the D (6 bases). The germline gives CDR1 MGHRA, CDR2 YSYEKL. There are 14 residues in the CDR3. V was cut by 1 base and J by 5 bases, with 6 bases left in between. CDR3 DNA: TGCGCCAGCAGCCAAGGACAGGATAATTCACCCCTCCACTTT. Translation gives CASSQGQDNSPLHF.

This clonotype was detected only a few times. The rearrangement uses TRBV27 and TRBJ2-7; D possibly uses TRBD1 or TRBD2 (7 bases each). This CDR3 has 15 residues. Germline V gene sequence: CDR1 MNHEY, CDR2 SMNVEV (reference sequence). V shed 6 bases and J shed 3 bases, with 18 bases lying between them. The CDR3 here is CASSPIARGGYEQYF. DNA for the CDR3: TGTGCCAGCAGCCCCATCGCCAGGGGGGGCTACGAGCAGTACTTC.

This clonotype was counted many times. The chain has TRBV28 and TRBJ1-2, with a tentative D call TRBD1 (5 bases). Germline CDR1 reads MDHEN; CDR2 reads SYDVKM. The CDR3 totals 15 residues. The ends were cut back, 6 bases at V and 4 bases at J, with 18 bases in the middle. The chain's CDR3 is CASRPGSGGVYGYTF. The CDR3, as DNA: TGTGCCAGCAGACCCGGGTCGGGGGGAGTCTATGGCTACACCTTC.

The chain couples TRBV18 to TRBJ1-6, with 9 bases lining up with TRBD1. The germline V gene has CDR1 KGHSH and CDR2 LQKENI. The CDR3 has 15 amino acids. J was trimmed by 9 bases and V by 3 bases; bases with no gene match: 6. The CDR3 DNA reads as TGTGCCAGCTCACCGGGACAGGGCGAATCTTCACCCCTCCACTTT. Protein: CASSPGQGESSPLHF.

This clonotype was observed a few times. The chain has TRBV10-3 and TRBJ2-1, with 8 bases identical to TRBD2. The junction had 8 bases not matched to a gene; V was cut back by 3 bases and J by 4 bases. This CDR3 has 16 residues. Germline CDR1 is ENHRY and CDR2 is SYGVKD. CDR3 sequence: CAISEGASGGYNEQFF. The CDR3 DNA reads TGTGCCATCAGTGAAGGAGCGAGCGGGGGTTACAATGAGCAGTTCTTC.

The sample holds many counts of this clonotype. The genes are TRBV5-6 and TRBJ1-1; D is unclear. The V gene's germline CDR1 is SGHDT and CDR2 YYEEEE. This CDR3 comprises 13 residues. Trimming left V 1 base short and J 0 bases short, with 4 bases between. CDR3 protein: CASSLSLNTEAFF. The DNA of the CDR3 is TGTGCCAGCAGCTTGAGCTTGAACACTGAAGCTTTCTTT.

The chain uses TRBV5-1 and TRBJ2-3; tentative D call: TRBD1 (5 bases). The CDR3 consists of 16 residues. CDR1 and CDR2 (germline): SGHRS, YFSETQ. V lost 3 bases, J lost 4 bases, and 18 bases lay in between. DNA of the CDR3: TGCGCCAGCAGCTGGGAACAGGTAAAGCTTGCAGATACGCAGTATTTT. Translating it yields CASSWEQVKLADTQYF.